Listed below are T cell receptor beta chains from one sample, sequenced in a study of T-cell memory formation after mild COVID-19. Each CDR3 protein gets one entry after TCRdb re-called the 5' RACE reads with MiXCR. The table has about 500,000 distinct CDR3 sequences, 20% seen once. The sequenced material came from PBMCs or a T cell subset sorted from them (not recorded which). The receptor set was obtained from an adult woman who had mild COVID-19 (a few samples of this study predate the infection). Cell type and time point are not known. Both conserved end residues are part of each CDR3. A D gene is named only where the DNA matches it firmly.

v_gene,d_gene,len,j_gene,CDR3aa
TRBV20-1,TRBD1,15,TRBJ2-7,CSARSGGTIPYEQYF
TRBV25-1,TRBD1,17,TRBJ2-3,CASSEYRVGTGTDTQYF
TRBV20-1,-,13,TRBJ2-3,CSARALPADTQYF
TRBV29-1,-,13,TRBJ2-7,CSVRDGSGEEQYF
TRBV5-1,-,16,TRBJ2-2,CASSPSQMGNTGELFF
TRBV12-3/TRBV12-4,TRBD1,15,TRBJ1-5,CASSLDRGFHQPQHF
TRBV6-2/TRBV6-3,TRBD2,17,TRBJ2-1,CASSYLQTSGRVDEQFF
TRBV2,TRBD2,13,TRBJ2-5,CAGSGGIQETQYF
TRBV6-5,-,16,TRBJ2-1,CASSGDSWARGNEQFF
TRBV25-1,TRBD1,16,TRBJ1-2,CASSESRTGKGYGYTF
TRBV6-5,-,15,TRBJ1-1,CASSYTGSMNTEAFF
TRBV5-1,TRBD1,15,TRBJ2-7,CASSSMTGEGYEQYF
TRBV6-2/TRBV6-3,TRBD1,20,TRBJ1-5,CASSPTGPSALKVGYQPQHF
TRBV6-5,TRBD1,14,TRBJ2-2,CASRYRGNTGELFF
TRBV27,TRBD2,15,TRBJ2-2,CASRRSRGATGELFF
TRBV12-3/TRBV12-4,TRBD1,15,TRBJ2-7,CASSPRTGLTYEQYF
TRBV27,-,14,TRBJ1-1,CASSLYPGLTEAFF
TRBV12-3/TRBV12-4,-,12,TRBJ2-1,CASSFEVNEQFF
TRBV5-1,-,13,TRBJ2-5,CASSQAPRETQYF
TRBV20-1,-,16,TRBJ1-5,CSARPPLGLSNQPQHF
TRBV7-9,TRBD1,18,TRBJ1-2,CASSPGGTGSPTLYGYTF
TRBV9,-,14,TRBJ1-5,CASSPGLSNQPQHF
TRBV20-1,TRBD1,14,TRBJ2-7,CSARGTGTSYEQYF
TRBV11-3,-,17,TRBJ2-2,CASSPGSGEENTGELFF
TRBV12-3/TRBV12-4,TRBD1,15,TRBJ2-7,CASSLRDRVPHEQYF
TRBV11-2,-,13,TRBJ2-2,CASSLDRVGELFF
TRBV6-5,TRBD2,15,TRBJ2-6,CASSYGRAGANVLTF
TRBV7-2,TRBD2,14,TRBJ2-1,CASSRLALRNEQFF
TRBV7-9,TRBD2,17,TRBJ2-4,CASSHPVAGELENIQYF
TRBV19,TRBD1,14,TRBJ2-7,CASSIKGTGGEQYF
TRBV3-1,-,13,TRBJ2-3,CASSQENTDTQYF
TRBV19,-,14,TRBJ2-7,CASSIQYNPYEQYF
TRBV5-6,-,13,TRBJ1-2,CASSLYRQDGYTF
TRBV6-5,-,14,TRBJ2-7,CASSYAVSSYEQYF
TRBV24-1,-,16,TRBJ2-3,CATSDLGGLSTDTQYF
TRBV20-1,-,15,TRBJ1-1,CSARVGGWGNTEAFF
TRBV29-1,-,11,TRBJ2-2,CSVQTRGELFF
TRBV29-1,-,15,TRBJ2-1,CSVGRSFTLYNEQFF
TRBV7-8,TRBD1,16,TRBJ1-1,CASSLGQGLMNTEAFF
TRBV6-1,TRBD2,17,TRBJ2-7,CASSEAKWTSATYEQYF
TRBV10-3,-,17,TRBJ2-6,CAISESGDTSGANVLTF
TRBV11-2,TRBD2,15,TRBJ2-5,CASSTLAGGPKTQYF
TRBV20-1,-,14,TRBJ2-1,CSASGDTTYNEQFF